A selection of T cell receptor beta chains follows, all from one sample in a study of regulatory T cells in long-lasting Graves disease. MiXCR, run by TCRdb on the multiplex PCR reads, gives a single entry per CDR3 protein. The table shows about 440,000 distinct CDR3 sequences, with roughly 15% occurring only once. The data also belong to a second study, concerning T cells in Graves' hyperthyroidism and ophthalmopathy.

The sequencing used peripheral blood mononuclear cells (PBMCs), collected at new diagnosis, from a patient treated with antithyroid drugs. All receptors derive from a woman in her thirties with Graves disease. Both conserved end residues are part of each CDR3. A D gene is named only where the DNA matches it firmly. A clone size is listed for some rows: how often the clone was seen (once, few, many), or a class if it is expanded.

D gene: .
J gene: TRBJ1-1
clone size: many
V gene: TRBV2
CDR3 DNA: TGTGCCAGCATTGGGGGCCTAGGGGACACTGAAGCTTTCTTT
CDR3 protein: CASIGGLGDTEAFF

D gene: .
J gene: TRBJ2-7
clone size: many
V gene: TRBV28
CDR3 DNA: TGTGCCAGCAGTTACTTACTTTGGACTACCCCACTGAGGGGCTCTACCTACGAGCAGTACTTC
CDR3 protein: CASSYLLWTTPLRGSTYEQYF

D gene: TRBD2
J gene: TRBJ2-7
clone size: many
V gene: TRBV29-1
CDR3 DNA: TGCAGCGTGCAACAGGCCACCTTGACTAGCGGGAAAACGGGTAGATCCTACGAGCAGTACTTC
CDR3 protein: CSVQQATLTSGKTGRSYEQYF

D gene: .
J gene: TRBJ2-7
clone size: many
V gene: TRBV28
CDR3 DNA: TGTGCCAGCAGTTTGAGGCTGAGGGGCGAGCAGTACTTC
CDR3 protein: CASSLRLRGEQYF

D gene: .
J gene: TRBJ2-5
clone size: many
V gene: TRBV4-1
CDR3 DNA: TGCGCCAGCAGCCATCGGCATGAAGAGACCCAGTACTTC
CDR3 protein: CASSHRHEETQYF

D gene: TRBD2
J gene: TRBJ2-7
clone size: .
V gene: TRBV19
CDR3 DNA: TGTGCCAAACTTTCGGGACTAGGCGGAGACGAGCAGTACTTC
CDR3 protein: CAKLSGLGGDEQYF

D gene: TRBD1
J gene: TRBJ1-5
clone size: few
V gene: TRBV25-1
CDR3 DNA: TGTGCCAGCAGTGATCGGGACAGTTATCAGCCCCAGCATTTT
CDR3 protein: CASSDRDSYQPQHF

D gene: .
J gene: TRBJ2-5
clone size: many
V gene: TRBV12-3/TRBV12-4
CDR3 DNA: TGTGCCAGCAGTTTAGAACGGGAAGAGACCCAGTACTTC
CDR3 protein: CASSLEREETQYF

D gene: .
J gene: TRBJ1-5
clone size: many
V gene: TRBV4-2
CDR3 DNA: TGTGCCAGCAGCCAAAGGACAGCTCCTAATCAGCCCCAGCATTTT
CDR3 protein: CASSQRTAPNQPQHF

D gene: .
J gene: TRBJ2-5
clone size: many
V gene: TRBV20-1
CDR3 DNA: TGCAGTGCTACCGGGGGGCAGCTGGAGACCCAGTACTTC
CDR3 protein: CSATGGQLETQYF

D gene: .
J gene: TRBJ2-3
clone size: few
V gene: TRBV18
CDR3 DNA: TGTGCCAGCTCACCAACGCGCGAGAGCACAGATACGCAGTATTTT
CDR3 protein: CASSPTRESTDTQYF

D gene: TRBD2
J gene: TRBJ2-3
clone size: many
V gene: TRBV7-3
CDR3 DNA: TGTGCCAGCAGCCCAAATGTCGCGGGAGGGCCGGATACGCAGTATTTT
CDR3 protein: CASSPNVAGGPDTQYF

D gene: TRBD1
J gene: TRBJ1-2
clone size: many
V gene: TRBV7-2
CDR3 DNA: TGTGCCAGCAGCTCGACAGGGACGAGGGGCTACACCTTC
CDR3 protein: CASSSTGTRGYTF

D gene: .
J gene: TRBJ2-3
clone size: many
V gene: TRBV10-3
CDR3 DNA: TGTGCCATCAGTGAGCGAGCAGATACGCAGTATTTT
CDR3 protein: CAISERADTQYF

D gene: TRBD2
J gene: TRBJ2-7
clone size: many
V gene: TRBV20-1
CDR3 DNA: TGCAGTGCTAGAGAACAGACTAGCGGCTACGAGCAGTACTTC
CDR3 protein: CSAREQTSGYEQYF

D gene: TRBD2
J gene: TRBJ2-1
clone size: many
V gene: TRBV11-2
CDR3 DNA: TGTGCCAGCAGCCCCCGCTCAGGACCGACTAGCCCGAGCTCCTACAATGAGCAGTTCTTC
CDR3 protein: CASSPRSGPTSPSSYNEQFF

D gene: TRBD1
J gene: TRBJ2-1
clone size: many
V gene: TRBV28
CDR3 DNA: TGTGCCAGCAGTTCTCCGGACAGGGTGAGGAATGAGCAGTTCTTC
CDR3 protein: CASSSPDRVRNEQFF

D gene: .
J gene: TRBJ2-7
clone size: .
V gene: TRBV10-3
CDR3 DNA: TGTGCCATCAGTGAAGGACAGCATCTTTTCTACGAGCAGTACTTC
CDR3 protein: CAISEGQHLFYEQYF

D gene: .
J gene: TRBJ2-7
clone size: many
V gene: TRBV3-1
CDR3 DNA: TGTGCCAGCAGCCAAGAGGCAGGCTTAACCTACGAGCAGTACTTC
CDR3 protein: CASSQEAGLTYEQYF

D gene: TRBD2
J gene: TRBJ2-5
clone size: many
V gene: TRBV7-2
CDR3 DNA: TGTGCCAGCAGCCCCTGGGGAGCGGGACCTCAAGAGACCCAGTACTTC
CDR3 protein: CASSPWGAGPQETQYF

D gene: TRBD1
J gene: TRBJ1-2
clone size: .
V gene: TRBV29-1
CDR3 DNA: TGCAGCGTTGGGTACAGGGGAGGCTACACCTTC
CDR3 protein: CSVGYRGGYTF

D gene: .
J gene: TRBJ2-7
clone size: many
V gene: TRBV6-2/TRBV6-3
CDR3 DNA: TGTGCCAGCAGTTCCGTAGGGGCGGAATTCTCCTACGAGCAGTACTTC
CDR3 protein: CASSSVGAEFSYEQYF

D gene: .
J gene: TRBJ1-5
clone size: few
V gene: TRBV12-3/TRBV12-4
CDR3 DNA: TGTGCCAGCAGTTCTTACACCGGGACCCAGCATTTT
CDR3 protein: CASSSYTGTQHF

D gene: TRBD1
J gene: TRBJ2-5
clone size: .
V gene: TRBV5-4
CDR3 DNA: TGTGCCGGCAGCCCCGGGACAGCCAAAAGCCAGGGGACCCAGTACTTC
CDR3 protein: CAGSPGTAKSQGTQYF

D gene: .
J gene: TRBJ2-1
clone size: .
V gene: TRBV7-3
CDR3 DNA: TGTGCCAGCAGCTTAAATCCTAGACCGGGACCAGGAGGATACAATGAGCAGTTCTTC
CDR3 protein: CASSLNPRPGPGGYNEQFF

D gene: .
J gene: TRBJ1-1
clone size: many
V gene: TRBV20-1
CDR3 DNA: TGCAGTGCTAGAGATAGGAGCAGCTCTCTCATGAACACTGAAGCTTTCTTT
CDR3 protein: CSARDRSSSLMNTEAFF

D gene: TRBD1
J gene: TRBJ1-3
clone size: .
V gene: TRBV28
CDR3 DNA: TGTGCCAGCAGTTTATCCAGGGGGGCTGGAAACACCATATATTTT
CDR3 protein: CASSLSRGAGNTIYF

D gene: .
J gene: TRBJ2-7
clone size: many
V gene: TRBV28
CDR3 DNA: TGTGCCAGCAGTTGGGGGTACTCCTACGAGCAGTACTTC
CDR3 protein: CASSWGYSYEQYF

D gene: .
J gene: TRBJ2-2
clone size: many
V gene: TRBV28
CDR3 DNA: TGTGCCAGCTGGGCGTCCACGAACACCGGGGAGCTGTTTTTT
CDR3 protein: CASWASTNTGELFF

D gene: .
J gene: TRBJ2-3
clone size: few
V gene: TRBV19
CDR3 DNA: TGTGCCAGTAGTATAGTAGGGGCAGGTAGCACAGATACGCAGTATTTT
CDR3 protein: CASSIVGAGSTDTQYF

D gene: .
J gene: TRBJ1-1
clone size: many
V gene: TRBV5-1
CDR3 DNA: TGCGCCAGCAGCTTGGCCGGCACCTCGGCTGAAGCTTTCTTT
CDR3 protein: CASSLAGTSAEAFF

D gene: TRBD2
J gene: TRBJ2-2
clone size: few
V gene: TRBV14
CDR3 DNA: TGTGCCAGCAGCCGAAAGACTAGCTTAACCGGGGAGCTGTTTTTT
CDR3 protein: CASSRKTSLTGELFF

D gene: .
J gene: TRBJ2-7
clone size: many
V gene: TRBV5-1
CDR3 DNA: TGCGCCAGCGCTAGATTTTCGTACGACTACGAGCAGTACTTC
CDR3 protein: CASARFSYDYEQYF

D gene: .
J gene: TRBJ2-1
clone size: many
V gene: TRBV7-3
CDR3 DNA: TGTGCCAGCAGCTTACCCCAGGGTAGCGGAAGTGATAAAAGAGGATCCAATGAGCAGTTCTTC
CDR3 protein: CASSLPQGSGSDKRGSNEQFF

D gene: .
J gene: TRBJ2-7
clone size: .
V gene: TRBV20-1
CDR3 DNA: TGCAGCGTTCCCGGGTCAAGCTCCTACGAGCAGTACTTC
CDR3 protein: CSVPGSSSYEQYF

D gene: .
J gene: TRBJ2-4
clone size: .
V gene: TRBV4-1
CDR3 DNA: TGCGCCAGCAGCCAAGGCGTAGCGGCCCCAAGGGTGGCCAAAAACATTCAGTACTTC
CDR3 protein: CASSQGVAAPRVAKNIQYF

D gene: TRBD1
J gene: TRBJ2-7
clone size: many
V gene: TRBV28
CDR3 DNA: TGTGCCAGCAGTACCGCGGGACAGGGATCCGCCGAGCAGTACTTC
CDR3 protein: CASSTAGQGSAEQYF

D gene: .
J gene: TRBJ2-5
clone size: .
V gene: TRBV10-3
CDR3 DNA: TGTGCCACCCGGGACTTTCACAACCAAGAGACCCAGTACTTC
CDR3 protein: CATRDFHNQETQYF